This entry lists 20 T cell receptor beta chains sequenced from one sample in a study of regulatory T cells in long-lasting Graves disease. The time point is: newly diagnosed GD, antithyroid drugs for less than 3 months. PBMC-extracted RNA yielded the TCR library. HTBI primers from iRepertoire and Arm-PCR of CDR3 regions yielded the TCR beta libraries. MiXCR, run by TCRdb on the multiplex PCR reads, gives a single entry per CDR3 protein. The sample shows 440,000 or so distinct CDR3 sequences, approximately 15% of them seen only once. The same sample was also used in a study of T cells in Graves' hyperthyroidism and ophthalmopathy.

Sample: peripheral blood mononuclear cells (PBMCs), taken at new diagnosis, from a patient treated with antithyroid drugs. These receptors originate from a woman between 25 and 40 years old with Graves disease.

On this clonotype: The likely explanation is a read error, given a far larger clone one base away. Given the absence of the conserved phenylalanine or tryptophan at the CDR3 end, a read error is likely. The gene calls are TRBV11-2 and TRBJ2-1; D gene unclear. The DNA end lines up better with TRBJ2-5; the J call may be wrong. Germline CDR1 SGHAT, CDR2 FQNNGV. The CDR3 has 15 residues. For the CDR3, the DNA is TGTGCCAGCAGCTTAGGTTTGGTGGGCGGCGAGACCCAGTACCTC. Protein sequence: CASSLGLVGGETQYL.

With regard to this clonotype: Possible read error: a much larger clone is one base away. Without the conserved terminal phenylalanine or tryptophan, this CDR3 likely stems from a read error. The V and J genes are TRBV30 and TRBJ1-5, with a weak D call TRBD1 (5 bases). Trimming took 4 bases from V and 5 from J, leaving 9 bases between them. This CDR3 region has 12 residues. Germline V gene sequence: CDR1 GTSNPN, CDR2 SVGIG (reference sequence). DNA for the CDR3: TGTGCCTGGAACAGGAGGGATCAGCCCCAGCATTCT. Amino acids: CAWNRRDQPQHS.

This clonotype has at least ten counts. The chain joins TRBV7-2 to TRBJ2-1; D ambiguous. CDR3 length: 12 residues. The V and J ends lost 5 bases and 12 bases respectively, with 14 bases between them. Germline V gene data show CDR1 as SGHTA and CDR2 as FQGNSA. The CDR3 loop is CASSEGGIRQFF. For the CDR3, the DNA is TGTGCCAGCAGCGAAGGTGGAATTAGGCAGTTCTTC.

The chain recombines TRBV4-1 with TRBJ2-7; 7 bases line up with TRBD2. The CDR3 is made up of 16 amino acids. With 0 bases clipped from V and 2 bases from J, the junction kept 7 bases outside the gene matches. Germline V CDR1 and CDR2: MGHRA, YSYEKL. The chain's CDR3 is CASSQDRSGTTYEQYF. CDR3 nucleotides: TGCGCCAGCAGCCAAGATAGGAGCGGGACCACCTACGAGCAGTACTTC.

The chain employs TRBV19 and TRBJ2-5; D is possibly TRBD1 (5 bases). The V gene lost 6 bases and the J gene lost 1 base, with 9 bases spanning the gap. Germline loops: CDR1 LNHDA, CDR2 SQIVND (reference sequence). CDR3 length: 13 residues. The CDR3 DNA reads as TGTGCCAGTAGGGACACCACCCAAGAGACCCAGTACTTC. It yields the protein CASRDTTQETQYF.

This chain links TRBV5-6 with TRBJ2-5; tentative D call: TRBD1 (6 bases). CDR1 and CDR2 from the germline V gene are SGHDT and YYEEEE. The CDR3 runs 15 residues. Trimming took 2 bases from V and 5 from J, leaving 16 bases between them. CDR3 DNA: TGTGCCAGCAGCTTTGGCAGGGGTTTAATGGAGACCCAGTACTTC. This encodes CASSFGRGLMETQYF.

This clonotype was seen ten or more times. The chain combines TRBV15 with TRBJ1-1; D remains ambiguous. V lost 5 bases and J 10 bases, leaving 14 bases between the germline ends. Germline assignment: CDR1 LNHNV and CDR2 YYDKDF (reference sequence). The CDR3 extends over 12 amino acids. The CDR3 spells CATSGNRQGAFF. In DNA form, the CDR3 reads TGTGCCACCAGCGGCAACCGCCAAGGAGCTTTCTTT.

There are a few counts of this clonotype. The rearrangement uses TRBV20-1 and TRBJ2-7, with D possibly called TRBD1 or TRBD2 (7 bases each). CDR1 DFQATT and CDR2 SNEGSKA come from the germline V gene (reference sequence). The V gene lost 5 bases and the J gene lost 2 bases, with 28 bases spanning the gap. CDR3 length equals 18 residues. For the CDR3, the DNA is TGCAGTGCTCGCCCGGACAGGCTTGGGGGCGGGGGTCCCTACGAGCAGTACTTC. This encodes CSARPDRLGGGGPYEQYF.

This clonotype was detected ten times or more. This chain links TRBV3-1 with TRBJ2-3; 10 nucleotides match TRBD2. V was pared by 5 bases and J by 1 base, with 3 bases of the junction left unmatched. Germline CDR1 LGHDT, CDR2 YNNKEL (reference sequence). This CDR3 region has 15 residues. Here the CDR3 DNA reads TGTGCCAGCAGCGACGGACTAGCGGGCACAGATACGCAGTATTTT. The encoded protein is CASSDGLAGTDTQYF.

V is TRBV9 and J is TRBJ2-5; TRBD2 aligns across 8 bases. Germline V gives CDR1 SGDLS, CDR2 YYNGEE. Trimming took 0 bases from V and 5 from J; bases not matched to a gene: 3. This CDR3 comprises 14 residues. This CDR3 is CASSVAGGFETQYF. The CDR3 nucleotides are TGTGCCAGCAGCGTAGCGGGAGGGTTTGAGACCCAGTACTTC.

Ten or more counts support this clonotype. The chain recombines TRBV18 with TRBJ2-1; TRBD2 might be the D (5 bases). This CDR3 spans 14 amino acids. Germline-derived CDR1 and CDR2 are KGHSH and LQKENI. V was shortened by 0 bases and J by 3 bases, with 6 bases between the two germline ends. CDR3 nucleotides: TGTGCCAGCTCACCACCAAGCGGCTACAATGAGCAGTTCTTC. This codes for CASSPPSGYNEQFF.

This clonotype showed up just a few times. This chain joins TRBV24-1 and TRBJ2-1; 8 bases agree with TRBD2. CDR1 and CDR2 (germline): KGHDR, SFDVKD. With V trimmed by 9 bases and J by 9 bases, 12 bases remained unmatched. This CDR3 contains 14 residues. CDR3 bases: TGTGCCACCGCCAAAGCGGGAGAGGTTACTGAGCAGTTCTTC. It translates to CATAKAGEVTEQFF.

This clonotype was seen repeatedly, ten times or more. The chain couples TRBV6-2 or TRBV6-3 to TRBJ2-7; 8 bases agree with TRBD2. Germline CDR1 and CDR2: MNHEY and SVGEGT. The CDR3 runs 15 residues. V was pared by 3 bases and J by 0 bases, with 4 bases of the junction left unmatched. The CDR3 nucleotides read TGTGCCAGCAGTTATAGCGGGGACGGCTCCTACGAGCAGTACTTC. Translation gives CASSYSGDGSYEQYF.

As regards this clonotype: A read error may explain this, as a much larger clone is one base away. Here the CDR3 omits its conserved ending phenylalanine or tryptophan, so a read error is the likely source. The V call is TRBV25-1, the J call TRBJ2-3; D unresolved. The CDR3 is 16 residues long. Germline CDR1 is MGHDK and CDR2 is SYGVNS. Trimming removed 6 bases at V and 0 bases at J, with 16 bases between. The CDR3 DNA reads TGTGCCAGCAGCTATGGGCAGGCTCGGAGCACAGATACGCAGTATCTT. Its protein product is CASSYGQARSTDTQYL.

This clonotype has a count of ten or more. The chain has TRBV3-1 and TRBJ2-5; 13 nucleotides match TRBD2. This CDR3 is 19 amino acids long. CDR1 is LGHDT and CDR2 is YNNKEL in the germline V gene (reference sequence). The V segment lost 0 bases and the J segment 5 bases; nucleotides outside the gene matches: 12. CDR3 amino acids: CASSQDGLAGVTARETQYF. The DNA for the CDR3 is TGTGCCAGCAGCCAAGACGGACTAGCGGGAGTAACCGCCCGGGAGACCCAGTACTTC.

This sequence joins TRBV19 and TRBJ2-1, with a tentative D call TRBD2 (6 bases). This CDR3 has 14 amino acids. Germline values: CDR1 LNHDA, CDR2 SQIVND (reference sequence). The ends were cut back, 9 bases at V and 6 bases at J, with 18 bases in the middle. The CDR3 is CASRTGVGSNEQFF. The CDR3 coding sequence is TGTGCCAGCCGAACGGGAGTTGGTTCCAATGAGCAGTTCTTC. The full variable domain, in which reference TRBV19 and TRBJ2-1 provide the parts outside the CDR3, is DGGITQSPKYLFRKEGQNVTLSCEQNLNHDAMYWYRQDPGQGLRLIYYSQIVNDFQKGDIAEGYSVSREKKESFPLTVTSAQKNPTAFYLCASRTGVGSNEQFFGPGTRLTVL.

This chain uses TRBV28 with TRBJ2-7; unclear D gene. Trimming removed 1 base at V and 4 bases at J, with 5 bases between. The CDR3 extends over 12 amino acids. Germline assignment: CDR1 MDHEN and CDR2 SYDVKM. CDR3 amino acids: CASSLFGYEQYF. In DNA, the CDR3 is TGTGCCAGCAGTTTATTTGGTTACGAGCAGTACTTC.

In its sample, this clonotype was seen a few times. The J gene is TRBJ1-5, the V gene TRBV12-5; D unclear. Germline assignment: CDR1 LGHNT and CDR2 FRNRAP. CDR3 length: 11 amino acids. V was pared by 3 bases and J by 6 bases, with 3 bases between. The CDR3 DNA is TGTGCTAGTGGTTTAGGTCAGCCCCAGCATTTT. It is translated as CASGLGQPQHF. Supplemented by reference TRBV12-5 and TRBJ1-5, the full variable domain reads DARVTQTPRHKVTEMGQEVTMRCQPILGHNTVFWYRQTMMQGLELLAYFRNRAPLDDSGMPKDRFSAEMPDATLATLKIQPSEPRDSAVYFCASGLGQPQHFGDGTRLSIL.

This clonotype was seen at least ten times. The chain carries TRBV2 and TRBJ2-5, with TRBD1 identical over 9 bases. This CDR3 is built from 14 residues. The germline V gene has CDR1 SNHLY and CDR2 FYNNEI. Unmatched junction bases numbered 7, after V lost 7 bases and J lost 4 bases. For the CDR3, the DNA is TGTGCCAGCATTGGGACAGGGTATCGAGAGACCCAGTACTTC. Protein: CASIGTGYRETQYF.

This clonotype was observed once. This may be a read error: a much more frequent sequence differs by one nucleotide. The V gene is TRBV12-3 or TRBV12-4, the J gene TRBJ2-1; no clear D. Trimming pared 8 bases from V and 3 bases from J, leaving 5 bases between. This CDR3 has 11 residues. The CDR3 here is CASGGYNEQFF. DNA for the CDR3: TGTGCCAGCGGCGGCTACAATGAGCAGTTCTTC.